Listed here are 21 T cell receptor beta chains from one sample, sequenced in a study of T cell responses to AZD1222 COVID-19 vaccine. The data were produced by immunoSEQ multiplex PCR, yet TCRdb's version contains in-frame clones alone and is incomplete. The sample includes 95,000 to 130,000 clones, about 90% of them seen just once. The sequencing here drew on peripheral blood, taken on day 0 of AZD1222 vaccination. The receptor source for this set is an adult in good health.

This sequence joins TRBV11-2 and TRBJ2-3; TRBD2 matches 8 bases. The CDR3 is made up of 12 amino acids. The V segment lost 5 bases and the J segment 6 bases; nucleotides outside the gene matches: 1. The germline V gene has CDR1 SGHAT and CDR2 FQNNGV. The CDR3 bases are TGTGCCAGCAGCCCGGGGGGGGATACGCAGTATTTT. Translated, it gives CASSPGGDTQYF.

The genes are TRBV6-5 and TRBJ1-4; no clear D. CDR3 length: 14 amino acids. CDR1 is MNHEY and CDR2 is SVGAGI in the germline V gene. Trimming shortened V by 7 bases and J by 8 bases, and 17 bases separated the two germline ends. The CDR3 sequence is CASTRDGVREKLFF. The CDR3 region has the DNA TGTGCCAGCACCCGGGATGGGGTGAGGGAAAAACTGTTTTTT.

This clone was seen once. V is TRBV28 and J is TRBJ1-2, with a tentative D call TRBD1 (6 bases). Germline loops: CDR1 MDHEN, CDR2 SYDVKM. V lost 7 bases and J lost 9, with 24 bases in between. The CDR3 length is 15 residues. CDR3 region: CASNVGAGDRMSYTF. CDR3 nucleotide sequence: TGTGCCAGCAACGTAGGGGCAGGGGATAGAATGAGCTACACCTTC.

This clone was recorded once. The chain links TRBV6-5 to TRBJ2-7; D perhaps matches TRBD1 (5 bases). Germline V gene sequence: CDR1 MNHEY, CDR2 SVGAGI. Between the trimmed V and J ends, which lost 0 bases and 6 bases, there was a span of 12 bases. CDR3 length: 14 residues. The CDR3 DNA is TGTGCCAGCAGTTACTCGAATATAGGGGCCGAGCAGTACTTC. Translating gives CASSYSNIGAEQYF.

The chain combines TRBV6-5 with TRBJ2-1; TRBD1 matches 7 bases. Trimming at V came to 8 bases and at J to 9 bases, leaving 7 bases not matched to a gene. Germline V lookup: CDR1 MNHEY, CDR2 SVGAGI. The CDR3 loop spans 12 amino acids. CDR3 coding DNA: TGTGCCAGCTATAGGGACAGTGGTGAGCAGTTCTTC. Translation gives CASYRDSGEQFF.

The chain carries TRBV6-5 and TRBJ2-2; D not resolved. Germline V gene data show CDR1 as MNHEY and CDR2 as SVGAGI. This CDR3 has 16 amino acids. The V and J ends lost 1 base and 6 bases respectively, with 15 bases between them. Here the CDR3 DNA reads TGTGCCAGCAGTTACTTGCCGAAGCCTAACTCCGGGGAGCTGTTTTTT. Translating it yields CASSYLPKPNSGELFF.

This clone was counted only a few times. V gene TRBV30 combines with J gene TRBJ2-2; 12 bases line up with TRBD1. In germline, CDR1 is GTSNPN, CDR2 SVGIG (reference sequence). Trimming at V came to 6 bases and at J to 9 bases, leaving 5 bases not matched to a gene. This CDR3 has 13 residues. As DNA, the CDR3 is TGTGCCTGCTCCGGGACAGGGGGCCGGGAGCTGTTTTTT. It codes for CACSGTGGRELFF.

This chain links TRBV3-1 (or the pseudogene TRBV3-2) with TRBJ2-2; TRBD2 aligns across 13 bases. Germline V lookup: CDR1 LGHDT, CDR2 YNNKEL (reference sequence). This CDR3 is built from 17 residues. V lost 1 base and J lost 13; bases outside the gene matches: 12. CDR3 sequence reads: CASSQGLAGGTDGGLFF. DNA for the CDR3: TGTGCCAGCAGCCAAGGACTAGCGGGGGGAACGGACGGCGGGCTGTTTTTT.

The chain couples TRBV2 to TRBJ2-7, with 8 nucleotides matching TRBD2. In germline, CDR1 is SNHLY, CDR2 FYNNEI. The CDR3 covers 12 residues. Losses at the gene ends were 7 bases for V and 4 bases for J; bases not matched to a gene: 3. The CDR3 coding sequence is TGTGCCAGCAAGCGGGAGAGGTACGAGCAGTACTTC. Its protein is CASKRERYEQYF.

This clone was counted once. This chain joins TRBV27 and TRBJ1-1; D is unclear. V lost 0 bases, J lost 4 bases, and 9 bases lay in between. CDR1 is MNHEY, CDR2 SMNVEV, per germline (reference sequence). The length of the CDR3 is 14 residues. The DNA for the CDR3 is TGTGCCAGCAGTTTATCCTGGGGAGGCACTGAAGCTTTCTTT. It codes for CASSLSWGGTEAFF.

The chain has TRBV3-1 (or the pseudogene TRBV3-2) and TRBJ1-1, with 8 bases identical to TRBD1. CDR3 length equals 16 residues. Germline CDR1 LGHDT, CDR2 YNNKEL (reference sequence). V lost 5 bases and J lost 0; bases outside the gene matches: 8. CDR3 in amino acids: CASSFGQGGMNTEAFF. CDR3 DNA sequence: TGTGCCAGCAGCTTCGGACAGGGCGGCATGAACACTGAAGCTTTCTTT.

The chain joins TRBV6-6 to TRBJ1-2; TRBD1 matches 10 bases. CDR1 is MNHNY, CDR2 SVGAGI, per germline (reference sequence). J lost 4 bases, V lost 8 bases, and 13 bases had no gene match. This CDR3 region has 16 residues. The CDR3 region is CASVPGTGDVIYGYTF. DNA of the CDR3: TGTGCCAGCGTTCCTGGGACAGGGGATGTAATCTATGGCTACACCTTC.

The chain employs TRBV28 and TRBJ2-7; D is undetermined. The V and J ends lost 6 bases and 4 bases respectively, with 16 bases between them. The germline V gene encodes CDR1 MDHEN and CDR2 SYDVKM. This CDR3 is built from 14 residues. The CDR3 DNA follows: TGTGCCAGCAGGCTGGCCCTGGTGCCTTACGAGCAGTACTTC. Translated: CASRLALVPYEQYF.

The chain employs TRBV4-1 and TRBJ1-2; D gene uncertain. This CDR3 has 15 residues. The germline V and J ends were trimmed by 1 base and 2 bases, with 11 bases remaining between them. Germline V CDR1 and CDR2: MGHRA, YSYEKL. In DNA, the CDR3 is TGCGCCAGCAGCCAAGTCCCCGACCAGAACTATGGCTACACCTTC. Its translation is CASSQVPDQNYGYTF.

This clone was counted a few times. This chain joins TRBV6-1 and TRBJ1-5, with 11 bases identical to TRBD1. The CDR3 loop spans 16 amino acids. CDR1 MNHNS and CDR2 SASEGT come from the germline V gene. Germline trimming cut 3 bases from V and 4 bases from J; bases unmatched to any gene: 5. The CDR3, as DNA: TGTGCCAGCAGTGATGCCGGGACAGGGGGAAATCAGCCCCAGCATTTT. Amino acid sequence: CASSDAGTGGNQPQHF.

This clone was counted a single time. The genes are TRBV19 and TRBJ1-2, with 7 bases identical to TRBD1. Trimming at V came to 5 bases and at J to 3 bases, leaving 15 bases not matched to a gene. The V gene's germline CDR1 is LNHDA and CDR2 SQIVND (reference sequence). This CDR3 has 17 amino acids. CDR3 nucleotides: TGTGCCAGTAGTCCTATGACAGGGAGTGCCGCCTACTATGGCTACACCTTC. This translates into CASSPMTGSAAYYGYTF.

This chain joins TRBV5-1 and TRBJ2-7, with D perhaps matching TRBD1 (6 bases). The CDR3 consists of 16 residues. Trimming removed 5 bases from V and 7 bases from J, with 25 bases in between. Germline V gene data show CDR1 as SGHRS and CDR2 as YFSETQ. CDR3 DNA sequence: TGCGCCAGCAGTCCTAGACAGGACACTTTCTCCGGTGAGCAGTACTTC. Translating gives CASSPRQDTFSGEQYF.

This rearrangement joins TRBV7-6 to TRBJ1-2; D possibly corresponds to TRBD1 (6 bases). The CDR3 runs 15 residues. Germline V gene data show CDR1 as SGHVS and CDR2 as FNYEAQ. The V and J ends lost 1 base and 3 bases respectively, with 12 bases between them. The CDR3 protein is CASSLEAKGDYGYTF. The CDR3 DNA follows: TGTGCCAGCAGCTTAGAGGCTAAGGGGGACTATGGCTACACCTTC.

The rearrangement joins TRBV5-1 to TRBJ2-5; D may be TRBD1 (6 bases). Germline CDR1 reads SGHRS; CDR2 reads YFSETQ. The ends were cut back, 7 bases at V and 4 bases at J, with 17 bases in the middle. The length of the CDR3 is 14 residues. For the CDR3, the DNA is TGCGCCAGCCCCCACGGTGGGGGCACAGAGACCCAGTACTTC. This encodes CASPHGGGTETQYF.

Relative to its sample, this clone is medium-sized. The gene calls are TRBV27 and TRBJ2-5; 7 bases match TRBD1. The V segment lost 2 bases and the J segment 5 bases; nucleotides outside the gene matches: 5. CDR1 and CDR2 from the germline V gene are MNHEY and SMNVEV (reference sequence). The length of the CDR3 is 14 residues. The DNA of the CDR3 is TGTGCCAGCAGTTTACAATCACAGGGGGAGACCCAGTACTTC. Protein sequence: CASSLQSQGETQYF.

The chain employs TRBV6-4 and TRBJ2-7; D is unclear. The germline gives CDR1 MRHNA, CDR2 SNTAGT. The length of the CDR3 is 16 residues. Trimming cost V 2 bases and J 2 bases, with 16 bases left between them. The CDR3 DNA reads TGTGCCAGCAGTGACCCCATGATGCGCCACCCCTACGAGCAGTACTTC. Protein sequence: CASSDPMMRHPYEQYF.